The table lists the clone carrying this T cell receptor (beta chain) with a count of one. The antigen remains unidentified. The CDR3 totals 13 residues. The V end lost 5 bases, the J end lost 6 bases, and 16 bases lay between the germline ends. The germline CDR1 and CDR2 sequences are SQVTM and ANQGSEA. These data originate in a study of T cell responses to AZD1222 COVID-19 vaccine. Study observations and caveats: Dominant CD4 TCR responses targeted spike regions 160-218 and 743-854. Unmutated variant regions reportedly attract nearly half of all spike-specific TCRs. Clonal diversity may have been underestimated in mostly white British donors.

Profiled with immunoSEQ multiplex PCR; TCRdb holds only in-frame clones, not every one. This table holds 150,000 to 200,000 clones, 94% found once. Material: peripheral blood, obtained 28 days after the second AZD1222 dose. This TCR was sampled from an adult who received the AZD1222 COVID-19 vaccine. The gene calls are TRBV29-1 and TRBJ1-1; no firm D call. The CDR3 coding sequence is TGCAGCGTTAGGGCTGTGCAGCGCCCTGAAGCTTTCTTT. Amino acid sequence: CSVRAVQRPEAFF.